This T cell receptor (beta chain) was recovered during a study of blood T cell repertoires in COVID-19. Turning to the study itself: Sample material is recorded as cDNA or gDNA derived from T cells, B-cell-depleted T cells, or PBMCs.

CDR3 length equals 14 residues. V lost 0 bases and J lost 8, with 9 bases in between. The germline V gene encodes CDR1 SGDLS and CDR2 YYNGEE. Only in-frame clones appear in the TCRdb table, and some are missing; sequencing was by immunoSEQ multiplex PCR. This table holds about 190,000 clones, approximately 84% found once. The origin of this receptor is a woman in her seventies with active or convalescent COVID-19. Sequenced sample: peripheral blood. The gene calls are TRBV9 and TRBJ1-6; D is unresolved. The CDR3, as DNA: TGTGCCAGCAGCGTAGTCCCCGAGCATTCACCCCTCCACTTT. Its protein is CASSVVPEHSPLHF.